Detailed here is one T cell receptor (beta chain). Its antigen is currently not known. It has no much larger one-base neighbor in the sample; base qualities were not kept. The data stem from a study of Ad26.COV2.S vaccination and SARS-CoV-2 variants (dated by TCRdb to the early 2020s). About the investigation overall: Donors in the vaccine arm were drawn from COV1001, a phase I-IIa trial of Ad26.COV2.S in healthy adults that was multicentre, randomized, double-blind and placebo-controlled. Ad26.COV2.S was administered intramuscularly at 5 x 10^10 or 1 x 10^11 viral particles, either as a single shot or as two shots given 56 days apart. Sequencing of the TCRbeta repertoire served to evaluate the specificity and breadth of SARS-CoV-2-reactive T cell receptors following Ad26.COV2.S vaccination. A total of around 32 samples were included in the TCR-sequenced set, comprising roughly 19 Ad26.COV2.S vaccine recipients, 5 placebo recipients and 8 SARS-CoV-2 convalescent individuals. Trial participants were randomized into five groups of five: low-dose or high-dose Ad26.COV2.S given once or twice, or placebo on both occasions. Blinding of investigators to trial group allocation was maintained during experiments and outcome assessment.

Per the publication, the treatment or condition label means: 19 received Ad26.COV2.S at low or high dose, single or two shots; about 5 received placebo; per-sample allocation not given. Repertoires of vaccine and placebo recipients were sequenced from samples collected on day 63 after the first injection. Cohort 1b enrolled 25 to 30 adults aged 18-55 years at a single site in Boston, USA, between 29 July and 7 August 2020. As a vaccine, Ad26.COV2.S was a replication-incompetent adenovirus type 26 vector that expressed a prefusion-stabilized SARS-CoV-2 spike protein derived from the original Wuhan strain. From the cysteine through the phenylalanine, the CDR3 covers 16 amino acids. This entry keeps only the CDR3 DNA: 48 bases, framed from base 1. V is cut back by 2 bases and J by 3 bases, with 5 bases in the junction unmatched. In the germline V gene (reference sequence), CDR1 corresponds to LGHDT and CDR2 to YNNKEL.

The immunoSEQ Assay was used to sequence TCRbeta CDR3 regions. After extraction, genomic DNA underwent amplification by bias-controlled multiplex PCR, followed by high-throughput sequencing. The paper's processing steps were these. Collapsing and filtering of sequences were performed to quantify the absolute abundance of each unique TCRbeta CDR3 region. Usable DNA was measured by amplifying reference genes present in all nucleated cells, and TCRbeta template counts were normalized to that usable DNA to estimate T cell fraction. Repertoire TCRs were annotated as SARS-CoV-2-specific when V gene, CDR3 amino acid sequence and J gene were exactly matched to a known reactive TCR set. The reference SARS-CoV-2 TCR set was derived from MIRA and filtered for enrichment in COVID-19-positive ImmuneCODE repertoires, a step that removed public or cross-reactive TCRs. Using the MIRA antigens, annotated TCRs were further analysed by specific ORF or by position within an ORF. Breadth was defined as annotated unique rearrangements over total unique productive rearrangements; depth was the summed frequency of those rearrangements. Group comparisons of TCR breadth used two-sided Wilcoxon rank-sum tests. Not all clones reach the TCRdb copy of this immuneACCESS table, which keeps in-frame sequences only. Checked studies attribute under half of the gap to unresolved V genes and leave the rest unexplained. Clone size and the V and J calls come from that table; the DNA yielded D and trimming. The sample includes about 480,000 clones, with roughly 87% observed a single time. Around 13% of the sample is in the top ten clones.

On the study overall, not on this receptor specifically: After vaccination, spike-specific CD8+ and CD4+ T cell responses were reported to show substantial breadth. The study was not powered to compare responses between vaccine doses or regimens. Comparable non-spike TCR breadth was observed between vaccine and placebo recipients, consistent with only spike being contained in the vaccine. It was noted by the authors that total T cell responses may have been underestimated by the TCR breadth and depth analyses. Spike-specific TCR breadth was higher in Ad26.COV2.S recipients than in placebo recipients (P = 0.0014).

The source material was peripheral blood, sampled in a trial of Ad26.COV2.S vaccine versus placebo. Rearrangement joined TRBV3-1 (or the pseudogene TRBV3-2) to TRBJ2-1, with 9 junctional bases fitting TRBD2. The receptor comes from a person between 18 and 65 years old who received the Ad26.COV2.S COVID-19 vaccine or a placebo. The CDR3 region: CASSQPSGIHYNEQFF. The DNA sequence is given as TGTGCCAGCAGCCAACCTAGCGGGATACACTACAATGAGCAGTTCTTC.